The rows below give T cell receptor beta chains drawn from one sample of a study of CD8 T cells in Susac syndrome. Via MiXCR, TCRdb re-called the immunoSEQ multiplex PCR reads, giving one row per CDR3 protein. The sample yields 200,000 to 250,000 distinct CDR3 sequences, approximately 95% seen once. Sequenced: CD4+ T cells from PBMCs. The receptors were gathered from a human donor with multiple sclerosis. The conserved cysteine and the conserved F or W are not part of the CDR3 here.

J gene	V gene	CDR3 protein
TRBJ2-3	TRBV7-2	ASSLRSGGRADTQY
TRBJ2-1	TRBV3-1	ASSQVRPVRGIYNEQF
TRBJ1-2	TRBV20-1	SFRVQDSNGYGYT
TRBJ1-5	TRBV7-9	ASSLEGYQPQH
TRBJ1-5	TRBV27	ASSPNRGDQPQH
TRBJ2-1	TRBV29-1	SVDPPAGGYNEQF
TRBJ2-1	TRBV4-2	ASNQRGLDNEQF
TRBJ2-7	TRBV2	ASSEDRAYEQY
TRBJ2-5	TRBV20-1	SVRDYEETQY
TRBJ1-5	TRBV15	ATSKTPLPRDSHKQPQH
TRBJ2-5	TRBV29-1	STGLAGGPETQY
TRBJ1-2	TRBV29-1	SVSTGTRVGYT
TRBJ1-6	TRBV3-1	ASSQENMVSLH
TRBJ1-1	TRBV5-4	ASSADRRYTEAF
TRBJ2-3	TRBV20-1	SARGGGTPRTDTQY
TRBJ2-3	TRBV6-5	ASSLPDGTDTQY
TRBJ1-2	TRBV7-9	ASSYSGDPNYGYT
TRBJ2-6	TRBV2	ASLPGSGANVLT
TRBJ2-1	TRBV29-1	SVWGHLRYTENNEQF
TRBJ1-5	TRBV29-1	STGDGDQPQH
TRBJ1-1	TRBV9	ASSAGTGALMNTEAF